This is a list of T cell receptor beta chains from one sample in a study of T-cell memory formation after mild COVID-19. Each CDR3 protein is one row after TCRdb ran MiXCR on the 5' RACE reads. The table records more than 85,000 distinct CDR3 sequences, 11% of them present only once. The sample was PBMCs or a T cell subset sorted from them (not recorded which). These receptors all stem from a man between 18 and 29 years old who had mild COVID-19 (a few samples of this study predate the infection). Cell type and time point are not known. CDR3s leave out the opening cysteine and the closing phenylalanine or tryptophan. The size field is filled for only some rows; it gives once, few, many or a size class.

j_call | v_call | cdr3_length | clone_size | cdr3_aa
TRBJ1-5 | TRBV27 | 14 | few | ASSSEGHLPGQPQH
TRBJ2-3 | TRBV11-2 | 14 | many | ASSFSGGISTDTQY
TRBJ2-2 | TRBV6-2/TRBV6-3 | 15 | NA | ASSYNRGLVNTGELF
TRBJ1-4 | TRBV7-7 | 13 | NA | ASSATGSPNEKLF
TRBJ2-5 | TRBV11-2 | 11 | few | ASSFRLEETQY
TRBJ2-3 | TRBV4-3 | 15 | NA | ASSQVIGTEDPDTQY
TRBJ2-3 | TRBV7-8 | 14 | NA | ASSTPSGGAGDTQY
TRBJ1-2 | TRBV27 | 14 | NA | ASSLSGTEILYGYT
TRBJ2-3 | TRBV11-2 | 13 | few | ASSSPAGGQGTQY
TRBJ2-1 | TRBV6-6 | 15 | NA | ASSYSVERGGRNEQF
TRBJ1-5 | TRBV27 | 12 | NA | ASSLVQSNQPQH
TRBJ1-1 | TRBV24-1 | 11 | NA | ATSGGWNTEAF
TRBJ1-1 | TRBV27 | 12 | few | ASSLFRGATEAF
TRBJ1-2 | TRBV4-3 | 14 | NA | ASSHRTGYISYGYT
TRBJ2-7 | TRBV6-5 | 13 | few | ASSVGQGGSYEQY
TRBJ1-2 | TRBV5-1 | 13 | few | ASSNRDRLNYGYT
TRBJ2-7 | TRBV6-6 | 15 | many | ASSKLAGGHPSHEQY
TRBJ2-5 | TRBV7-9 | 12 | few | ASSLVTAKETQY
TRBJ2-1 | TRBV7-6 | 12 | many | ASSLALGSGEQF
TRBJ2-2 | TRBV4-3 | 12 | NA | ASSQGRAGGELF
TRBJ1-2 | TRBV5-1 | 17 | few | ASSVHNTQWTYGAYGYT
TRBJ2-5 | TRBV7-2 | 13 | NA | ASSRVPTSVETQY
TRBJ2-1 | TRBV9 | 14 | few | ASSPESGSSYNEQF
TRBJ1-3 | TRBV20-1 | 10 | few | SARDEGNTIY